These 8 T cell receptor beta chains were all obtained from the same sample, sequenced in a study of blood T cell repertoires in COVID-19. The table came from immunoSEQ multiplex PCR; TCRdb's copy has only in-frame clones and leaves some out. The sample contains roughly 290,000 clones, around 90% of which appear only once. The sequenced material came from PBMCs or T cells enriched from blood (not recorded which). These receptors all stem from a woman aged 18-29 years with acute COVID-19.

This chain connects TRBV6-5 to TRBJ1-1; maybe TRBD1 (6 bases). The germline V gene encodes CDR1 MNHEY and CDR2 SVGAGI. The V end was cut by 5 bases, the J end by 1 base, with 11 bases between. This CDR3 contains 14 residues. Written as DNA, the CDR3 is TGTGCCAGCAGTCTCGGACAGACGAACACTGAAGCTTTCTTT. This sequence encodes CASSLGQTNTEAFF.

This chain joins TRBV28 and TRBJ2-3; 10 bases are a match to TRBD2. Germline V gene data show CDR1 as MDHEN and CDR2 as SYDVKM. J lost 1 base, V lost 8 bases, and 9 bases had no gene match. CDR3 length: 16 amino acids. The CDR3 loop reads CASASGSREGTDTQYF. In DNA form, the CDR3 reads TGTGCCAGCGCTAGCGGGAGTAGAGAAGGCACAGATACGCAGTATTTT.

V usage is TRBV20-1 and J usage is TRBJ1-1; 8 nucleotides agree with TRBD1. The J segment lost 4 bases and the V segment lost 3 bases, leaving 7 bases of the junction unmatched. Germline V lookup: CDR1 DFQATT, CDR2 SNEGSKA (reference sequence). The CDR3 has 14 residues. CDR3 nucleotide sequence: TGCAGTGCTAGTTGGACAGGGATAAGCACTGAAGCTTTCTTT. Encoded protein: CSASWTGISTEAFF.

V is TRBV10-2 and J is TRBJ1-5; 8 bases are shared with TRBD1. The CDR3 sequence is 15 residues long. Germline CDR1 reads WSHSY; CDR2 reads SAAADI. V shed 6 bases and J 7 bases; nucleotides not matched to a gene: 11. CDR3 sequence: CASRQDREEGQPQHF. CDR3 DNA: TGCGCCAGCAGACAGGACAGGGAGGAAGGACAGCCCCAGCATTTT.

The J gene is TRBJ2-1, the V gene TRBV6-5; 11 bases align to TRBD2. The germline V gene has CDR1 MNHEY and CDR2 SVGAGI. This CDR3 comprises 15 residues. The ends lost 2 bases at V and 5 bases at J; junction bases unmatched: 2. CDR3 bases: TGTGCCAGCAGTTACCAGGGACTAGCGGACAATGAGCAGTTCTTC. The encoded protein is CASSYQGLADNEQFF.

The chain has TRBV6-1 and TRBJ1-2, with 7 positions matching TRBD1. Germline V gene data show CDR1 as MNHNS and CDR2 as SASEGT. V trimming: 2 bases; J trimming: 2 bases; junction bases outside the gene matches: 11. The CDR3 length is 17 residues. The CDR3 DNA reads as TGTGCCAGCAGTGAATTGATAGGGGGCGCCCCCAACTATGGCTACACCTTC. This codes for CASSELIGGAPNYGYTF.

The chain joins TRBV19 to TRBJ1-5, with 7 nucleotides matching TRBD1. The V gene end was trimmed by 0 bases and the J gene end by 11 bases; junction bases not matched to a gene: 10. Per germline, CDR1 LNHDA and CDR2 SQIVND (reference sequence). This CDR3 has 15 amino acids. CDR3 residues: CASSIDVRARGTQHF. The DNA for the CDR3 is TGTGCCAGTAGTATAGATGTACGGGCCAGGGGGACCCAGCATTTT.

In this sample, this clone turned up once. The genes are TRBV6-6 and TRBJ2-5; D remains ambiguous. V was clipped by 2 bases and J by 5 bases, with 15 bases between them. Per germline, CDR1 MNHNY and CDR2 SVGAGI (reference sequence). This CDR3 comprises 15 residues. In DNA, the CDR3 is TGTGCCAGCAGTTACCCCCGGTTCCCCGGGGAGACCCAGTACTTC. This translates into CASSYPRFPGETQYF.